This T cell receptor beta chain was sequenced for a study of cytomegalovirus exposure and HLA in healthy donors. Turning to the study itself: In a later analysis, the 120 or so validation repertoires were reported to have used the same platform as the approximately 620 first-cohort repertoires.

To note about this clone: Antigen specificity is unknown.

The study's findings and limits: In the 120 validation repertoires, under 95% of cluster scores exceeded 0, per a later analysis.

Assay: immunoSEQ multiplex PCR; the TCRdb copy retains only in-frame clones and omits some. The data hold 140,000 or so clones, with approximately 90% observed a single time. The CDR3 is 16 residues long. From germline, CDR1 is WNHNN and CDR2 SYGVQD (reference sequence). Germline trimming cut 2 bases from V and 1 base from J; bases unmatched to any gene: 2. Sequencing was performed on PBMCs. The rearrangement links TRBV10-1 to TRBJ2-3; TRBD2 aligns across 11 bases. The sequence came from a man younger than 35 in good health and CMV-seronegative. The CDR3 sequence is CASSEATSGGTDTQYF. Here the CDR3 DNA reads TGCGCCAGCAGTGAGGCGACTAGCGGGGGCACAGATACGCAGTATTTT.